The 32 T cell receptor beta chains below all came from one sample that was sequenced in a study of post-analysis software for immune sequencing data. The TCR beta cDNA libraries carried unique molecular identifiers. In TCRdb, the PCR reads were re-called with MiXCR into one record per CDR3 protein. The profile covers about 760,000 distinct CDR3 sequences, with about 27% appearing a single time and 0.55% to 0.65% taken by the ten largest. The antigens these receptors bind are not known. Study findings and constraints: Patients carried a handful of TRBV segments more frequently than controls did, and TRBV5-6, TRBV5-1 and TRBV20-1 were among them.

Source material: blood. All receptors come from a girl aged 10-17 years with multiple sclerosis.

The table lists this clonotype with a few counts. V gene TRBV20-1 combines with J gene TRBJ2-7, with D tentatively TRBD2 (7 bases). The CDR3 consists of 17 residues. V was cut by 3 bases and J by 4 bases, with 25 bases left in between. Per the germline V gene, CDR1 is DFQATT and CDR2 is SNEGSKA (reference sequence). Here the CDR3 reads CSARNLAGAQRAYEQYF. The DNA for the CDR3 is TGCAGTGCTAGGAACCTCGCGGGGGCGCAGAGGGCGTACGAGCAGTACTTC.

This sequence joins TRBV7-2 and TRBJ2-1; 7 bases are shared with TRBD2. The DNA end is a closer match to TRBJ2-7, so the J assignment may be wrong. The CDR3 runs 17 residues. CDR1 SGHTA and CDR2 FQGNSA come from the germline V gene. The CDR3 DNA reads TGTGCCAGCAGCTACACAGCGGGACGGTTTTCAGACAATGAGCAGTACTTC. Translated, it gives CASSYTAGRFSDNEQYF.

The rearrangement joins TRBV6-1 to TRBJ2-7; the match to TRBD2 covers 9 bases. Per the germline V gene, CDR1 is MNHNS and CDR2 is SASEGT. CDR3 length: 18 residues. V gave up 4 bases and J gave up 6 bases; unmatched junction bases: 19. The chain's CDR3 is CASSGISMVSGGLVEQYF. The CDR3 DNA is TGTGCCAGCAGTGGAATCTCTATGGTTAGCGGGGGATTGGTCGAGCAGTACTTC.

As DNA, the CDR3 is TGCAGTGCGGAAAACAACGGACAGAACCAAGAGACCCAGTACTTC. Translated: CSAENNGQNQETQYF. The rearrangement uses TRBV20-1 and TRBJ2-5; D might be TRBD1 (6 bases). The CDR3 consists of 15 residues. CDR1 is DFQATT, CDR2 SNEGSKA, per germline (reference sequence). The V end lost 6 bases, the J end lost 0 bases, and 17 bases lay between the germline ends.

This clonotype was counted between two and nine times. The CDR3 spells CASSPPPRGPYTDTQYF. CDR3 nucleotides: TGTGCCAGCAGTCCGCCTCCCAGGGGGCCGTACACAGATACGCAGTATTTT. This chain links TRBV6-1 with TRBJ2-3; 8 bases are a match to TRBD1. The CDR3 extends over 17 amino acids. Germline assignment: CDR1 MNHNS and CDR2 SASEGT. The junction had 12 bases not matched to a gene; V was cut back by 5 bases and J by 2 bases.

The chain links TRBV2 to TRBJ2-1; D perhaps matches TRBD1 (6 bases). The germline CDR1 and CDR2 sequences are SNHLY and FYNNEI. V was clipped by 4 bases and J by 7 bases, with 17 bases between them. The CDR3 has 15 amino acids. The CDR3 reads CASSARGGMKNEQFF. CDR3 sequence (DNA): TGTGCCAGCAGTGCGAGAGGGGGAATGAAGAATGAGCAGTTCTTC.

This clonotype was found a few times. The chain has TRBV7-2 and TRBJ1-2; D not resolved. Germline V lookup: CDR1 SGHTA, CDR2 FQGNSA. The CDR3 totals 14 residues. Between the trimmed V and J ends, which lost 5 bases and 2 bases, there was a span of 12 bases. CDR3 sequence (DNA): TGTGCCAGCAGCACGGCCCTACTAAACTATGGCTACACCTTC. This gives the protein CASSTALLNYGYTF.

This chain connects TRBV20-1 to TRBJ2-5; D possibly matches TRBD1 or TRBD2 (6 bases each). CDR3 size: 13 residues. In germline, CDR1 is DFQATT, CDR2 SNEGSKA (reference sequence). V gave up 5 bases and J gave up 5 bases, with 15 bases separating them. The CDR3 bases are TGCAGTGCTCATCGCCGGGGGCGGGAGACCCAGTACTTC. This sequence encodes CSAHRRGRETQYF.

The genes are TRBV29-1 and TRBJ2-3; D is undetermined. This CDR3 region has 14 residues. CDR1 SQVTM and CDR2 ANQGSEA come from the germline V gene. The V end was cut by 7 bases, the J end by 1 base, with 15 bases between. The CDR3 here is CSGPRCRGTDTQYF. The CDR3 DNA reads as TGCAGCGGACCTAGGTGTAGGGGCACAGATACGCAGTATTTT.

This chain links TRBV9 with TRBJ2-3; unclear D gene. This CDR3 spans 13 amino acids. With 0 bases removed from V and 6 bases from J, the gap between germline ends came to 8 bases. Germline values: CDR1 SGDLS, CDR2 YYNGEE. CDR3 in DNA: TGTGCCAGCAGCGTAGCTACTTGGGATACGCAGTATTTT. Residues: CASSVATWDTQYF.

J is TRBJ1-4 and V is TRBV29-1; D is unclear. V gave up 0 bases and J gave up 4 bases, with 6 bases separating them. Germline CDR1 SQVTM, CDR2 ANQGSEA. The CDR3 totals 13 residues. The CDR3 DNA reads TGCAGCGTTGAAGATGGGTATAATGAAAAACTGTTTTTT. This gives the protein CSVEDGYNEKLFF.

J is TRBJ1-1 and V is TRBV6-5; D unclear. The CDR3 length is 14 residues. V was trimmed by 6 bases and J by 0 bases, leaving 11 bases between them. CDR1 and CDR2 from the germline V gene are MNHEY and SVGAGI. This chain's CDR3 is CASRRRFMNTEAFF. The CDR3, as DNA: TGTGCCAGCAGGAGAAGGTTCATGAACACTGAAGCTTTCTTT.

CDR3: CASSLSLGLTHEQFF. DNA of the CDR3: TGTGCCAGCAGTTTAAGTTTGGGACTAACCCATGAGCAGTTCTTC. V is TRBV27 and J is TRBJ2-1, with TRBD2 identical over 7 bases. The CDR3 is made up of 15 amino acids. Per the germline V gene, CDR1 is MNHEY and CDR2 is SMNVEV (reference sequence). V lost 2 bases, J lost 8 bases, and 9 bases stayed unmatched.

This chain links TRBV7-2 with TRBJ2-4; 10 bases fit TRBD2. V trimming: 5 bases; J trimming: 13 bases; junction bases outside the gene matches: 20. The CDR3 covers 17 residues. Germline CDR1 and CDR2: SGHTA and FQGNSA. The CDR3 here is CASSRTLAGGLNNEQYF. CDR3 sequence (DNA): TGTGCCAGCAGCAGAACCTTAGCGGGAGGACTTAACAATGAGCAGTACTTC.

V and J are TRBV12-3 or TRBV12-4 and TRBJ2-1; D is unclear. V gave up 3 bases and J gave up 12 bases, with 9 bases separating them. CDR3 length equals 11 residues. CDR3 sequence: CASSFRKGQFF. The CDR3 DNA sequence: TGTGCCAGCAGTTTCAGGAAGGGGCAGTTCTTC.

This sequence joins TRBV6-1 and TRBJ2-4, with D hard to call. Trimming removed 0 bases at V and 3 bases at J, with 12 bases between. This CDR3 has 16 amino acids. CDR1 is MNHNS, CDR2 SASEGT, per germline. The CDR3 reads CASSEARVGVKNIQYF. DNA of the CDR3: TGTGCCAGCAGTGAAGCCCGAGTCGGTGTCAAAAACATTCAGTACTTC.

This rearrangement joins TRBV29-1 to TRBJ2-1, with D hard to call. Trimming stripped 7 bases from V and 8 bases from J, with 18 bases between. CDR1 and CDR2 (germline): SQVTM, ANQGSEA. The CDR3 loop spans 13 amino acids. The CDR3 nucleotides are TGCAGCGGGCACGGAGAAGATTCCGATGAGCAGTTCTTC. Translating gives CSGHGEDSDEQFF.

The chain carries TRBV10-3 and TRBJ1-1; D perhaps matches TRBD1 (5 bases). Between the trimmed V and J ends, which lost 0 bases and 3 bases, there was a span of 14 bases. Germline V gives CDR1 ENHRY, CDR2 SYGVKD. The CDR3 covers 16 residues. The CDR3 DNA follows: TGTGCCATCAGTGAGTCTCAGGGTCGGGGCGACACTGAAGCTTTCTTT. It codes for CAISESQGRGDTEAFF.

The V and J genes are TRBV19 and TRBJ2-6; 7 nucleotides line up with TRBD2. Per the germline V gene, CDR1 is LNHDA and CDR2 is SQIVND (reference sequence). The CDR3 has 19 residues. V lost 6 bases and J lost 0; bases outside the gene matches: 14. The CDR3 DNA is TGTGCCAGTAGGAACGAGTGGGGCAGGACTAGCTCTGGGGCCAACGTCCTGACTTTC. This gives the protein CASRNEWGRTSSGANVLTF.

This clonotype was observed a handful of times. This sequence joins TRBV7-9 and TRBJ2-1; D perhaps matches TRBD2 (5 bases). The CDR3 runs to 12 residues. The germline gives CDR1 SEHNR, CDR2 FQNEAQ (reference sequence). The V end lost 2 bases, the J end lost 12 bases, and 11 bases lay between the germline ends. For the CDR3, the DNA is TGTGCCAGCAGCTTATCACTAGGAAGGCAGTTCTTC. Residues: CASSLSLGRQFF.

A remark on this clonotype: This clone may be a read error of a much larger clone one base away. This sequence joins TRBV7-2 and TRBJ2-4; 10 bases are shared with TRBD2. Germline-derived CDR1 and CDR2 are SGHTA and FQGNSA. The CDR3 loop spans 14 amino acids. CDR3 sequence (DNA): TGTGCCGGCAGCTTAGCTAGCGGGAGCGGGGAGCAGTACTTC. Its translation is CAGSLASGSGEQYF.

This clonotype was found once. J is TRBJ2-3 and V is TRBV4-3; D is unclear. CDR3 length: 15 residues. Germline V CDR1 and CDR2: LGHNA, YSLEER. V lost 6 bases to trimming and J lost 2 bases, with 15 bases between them. This CDR3 is CASSSQVAATDTQYF. Here the CDR3 DNA reads TGCGCCAGCAGTTCCCAAGTAGCCGCCACAGATACGCAGTATTTT.

The chain combines TRBV7-6 with TRBJ1-4; D gene unclear. V was shortened by 2 bases and J by 6 bases, with 10 bases between the two germline ends. The CDR3 totals 14 residues. The germline gives CDR1 SGHVS, CDR2 FNYEAQ. CDR3 sequence (DNA): TGTGCCAGCAGCTTACGGGAGAGGGATGAAAAACTGTTTTTT. This codes for CASSLRERDEKLFF.

This clonotype came up many times. The chain carries TRBV29-1 and TRBJ1-2, with 9 bases matching TRBD1. J was trimmed by 8 bases and V by 1 base; bases with no gene match: 2. Germline values: CDR1 SQVTM, CDR2 ANQGSEA. The CDR3 sequence is 12 residues long. CDR3 in DNA: TGCAGCGTTGAAGGACAGGGGGGAGGCTACACCTTC. The encoded protein is CSVEGQGGGYTF. The full variable domain, its missing parts supplied by reference TRBV29-1 and TRBJ1-2, is SAVISQKPSRDICQRGTSLTIQCQVDSQVTMMFWYRQQPGQSLTLIATANQGSEATYESGFVIDKFPISRPNLTFSTLTVSNMSPEDSSIYLCSVEGQGGGYTFGSGTRLTVV.

Remarks on this clonotype: This may arise from a read error, as a much more abundant clone is one base away. The chain recombines TRBV4-3 with TRBJ2-3; 8 bases fit TRBD1. Germline CDR1 reads LGHNA; CDR2 reads YSLEER. The CDR3 contains 13 residues. V lost 3 bases, J lost 8 bases, and 4 bases stayed unmatched. The CDR3, as DNA: TGCGCCAGCAGCCAGGACAGGGCAGGTACGCAGTATTTT. Translated: CASSQDRAGTQYF.

This clonotype was recorded a few times. The chain couples TRBV27 to TRBJ1-5; tentative D call: TRBD1 (6 bases). CDR3 length: 15 amino acids. Trimming stripped 6 bases from V and 0 bases from J, with 12 bases between. The germline V gene has CDR1 MNHEY and CDR2 SMNVEV (reference sequence). The CDR3 spells CASRTGYLSNQPQHF. The CDR3 DNA reads as TGTGCCAGCAGGACAGGCTACCTTAGCAATCAGCCCCAGCATTTT.

Concerning this clonotype: Possible read error: a much larger clone is one base away. CDR3 sequence (DNA): TGTGCCAGCAGCAGGCCCGGGACACTCGATGAGCAGTTCTTC. This translates into CASSRPGTLDEQFF. The J gene is TRBJ2-1, the V gene TRBV13; maybe TRBD1 (6 bases). The germline gives CDR1 PRHDT, CDR2 FYEKMQ (reference sequence). The CDR3 covers 14 residues. The V end was cut by 5 bases, the J end by 8 bases, with 16 bases between.

In its sample, this clonotype was seen a few times. The chain has TRBV20-1 and TRBJ2-4, with 10 bases lining up with TRBD2. CDR1 is DFQATT and CDR2 is SNEGSKA in the germline V gene (reference sequence). CDR3 size: 14 residues. After removal of 5 bases from V and 13 bases from J, the junction contained 14 bases not matched to a gene. The CDR3 here is CSAGLAGVRRLQYF. The CDR3 region has the DNA TGCAGTGCTGGGCTAGCGGGGGTGAGGAGGTTGCAGTACTTC.

The table lists this clonotype with a few counts. The rearrangement joins TRBV29-1 to TRBJ2-3, with D maybe TRBD1 (7 bases). CDR3 size: 15 residues. Germline V gene sequence: CDR1 SQVTM, CDR2 ANQGSEA. V lost 1 base to trimming and J lost 6 bases, with 17 bases between them. CDR3 residues: CSVEVRGAVIDTQYF. DNA of the CDR3: TGCAGCGTTGAAGTCAGGGGGGCCGTTATTGATACGCAGTATTTT.

The gene calls are TRBV28 and TRBJ2-7; D ambiguous. Trimming removed 3 bases at V and 2 bases at J, with 11 bases between. The CDR3 has 14 amino acids. CDR1 MDHEN and CDR2 SYDVKM come from the germline V gene. The CDR3: CASSFPGKPYEQYF. Written as DNA, the CDR3 is TGTGCCAGCAGTTTTCCTGGCAAGCCCTACGAGCAGTACTTC.

The chain employs TRBV28 and TRBJ1-6, with unresolved D. Germline V CDR1 and CDR2: MDHEN, SYDVKM. The CDR3 contains 11 residues. The V gene lost 6 bases and the J gene lost 6 bases, with 3 bases spanning the gap. The CDR3: CASSSNSPLHF. The CDR3 nucleotides are TGTGCCAGCAGCTCTAATTCACCCCTCCACTTT.

This clonotype was seen more than once but under ten times. V gene TRBV4-1 combines with J gene TRBJ2-1, with 8 bases aligning to TRBD2. Trimming at V came to 4 bases and at J to 7 bases, leaving 6 bases not matched to a gene. CDR1 is MGHRA and CDR2 is YSYEKL in the germline V gene. The CDR3 has 14 residues. CDR3 sequence: CASSPYRGGNEQFF. For the CDR3, the DNA is TGCGCCAGCAGCCCTTATCGGGGGGGTAATGAGCAGTTCTTC.